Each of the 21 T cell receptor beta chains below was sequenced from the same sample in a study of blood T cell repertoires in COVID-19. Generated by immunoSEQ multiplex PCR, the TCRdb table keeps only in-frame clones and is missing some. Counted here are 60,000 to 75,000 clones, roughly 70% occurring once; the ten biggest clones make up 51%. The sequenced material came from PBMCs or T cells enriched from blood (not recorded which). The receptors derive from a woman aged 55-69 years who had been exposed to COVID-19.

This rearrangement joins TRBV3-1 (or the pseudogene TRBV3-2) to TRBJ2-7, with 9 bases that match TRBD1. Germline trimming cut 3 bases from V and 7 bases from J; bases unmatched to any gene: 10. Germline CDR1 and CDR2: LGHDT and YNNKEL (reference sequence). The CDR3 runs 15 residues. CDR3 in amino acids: CASSHRGQGSREQYF. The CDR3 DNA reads TGTGCCAGCAGCCATAGAGGACAGGGGTCACGGGAGCAGTACTTC.

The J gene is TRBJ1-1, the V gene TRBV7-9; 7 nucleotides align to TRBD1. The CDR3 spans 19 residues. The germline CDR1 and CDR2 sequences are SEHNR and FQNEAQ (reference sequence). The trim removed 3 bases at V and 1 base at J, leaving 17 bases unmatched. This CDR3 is CASSFLGDRAFGGNTEAFF. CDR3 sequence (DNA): TGTGCCAGCAGCTTTCTAGGCGACAGGGCCTTTGGGGGGAACACTGAAGCTTTCTTT.

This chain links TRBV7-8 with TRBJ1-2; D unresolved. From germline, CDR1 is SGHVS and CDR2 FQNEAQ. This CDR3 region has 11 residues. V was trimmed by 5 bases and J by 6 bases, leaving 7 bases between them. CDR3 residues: CASSLRDGYTF. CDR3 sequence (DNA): TGTGCCAGCAGCCTTCGGGATGGCTACACCTTC.

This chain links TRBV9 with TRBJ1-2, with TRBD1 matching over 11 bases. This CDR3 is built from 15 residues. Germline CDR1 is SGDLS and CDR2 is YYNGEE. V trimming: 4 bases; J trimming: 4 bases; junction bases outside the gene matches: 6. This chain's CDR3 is CASSLTGTGGYGYTF. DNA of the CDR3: TGTGCCAGCAGCCTAACCGGGACAGGGGGCTATGGCTACACCTTC.

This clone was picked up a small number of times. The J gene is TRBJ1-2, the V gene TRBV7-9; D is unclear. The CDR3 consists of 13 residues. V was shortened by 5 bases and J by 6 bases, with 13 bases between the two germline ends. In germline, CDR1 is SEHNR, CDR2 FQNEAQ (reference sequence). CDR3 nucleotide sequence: TGTGCCAGCAGCGCGCTAACCTATGATGGCTACACCTTC. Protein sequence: CASSALTYDGYTF.

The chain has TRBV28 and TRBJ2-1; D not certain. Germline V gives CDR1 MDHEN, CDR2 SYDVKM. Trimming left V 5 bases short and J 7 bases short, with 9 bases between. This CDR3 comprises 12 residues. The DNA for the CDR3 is TGTGCCAGCAGTCCCCCCGAGAATGAGCAGTTCTTC. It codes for CASSPPENEQFF.

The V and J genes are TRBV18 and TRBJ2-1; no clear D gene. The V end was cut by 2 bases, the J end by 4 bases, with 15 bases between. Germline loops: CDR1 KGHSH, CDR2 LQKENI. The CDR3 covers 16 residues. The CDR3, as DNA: TGTGCCAGCTCACCAAGAAAAACCAACTTATACAATGAGCAGTTCTTC. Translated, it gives CASSPRKTNLYNEQFF.

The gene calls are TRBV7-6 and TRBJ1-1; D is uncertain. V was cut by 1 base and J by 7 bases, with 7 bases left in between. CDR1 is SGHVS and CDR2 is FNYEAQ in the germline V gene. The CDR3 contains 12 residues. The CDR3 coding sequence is TGTGCCAGCAGCTTAGGTGGCAGTGAAGCTTTCTTT. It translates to CASSLGGSEAFF.

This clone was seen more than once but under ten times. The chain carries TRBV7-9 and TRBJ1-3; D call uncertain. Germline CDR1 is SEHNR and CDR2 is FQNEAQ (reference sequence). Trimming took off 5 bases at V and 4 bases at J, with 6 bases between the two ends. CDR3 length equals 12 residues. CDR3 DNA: TGTGCCAGCAGCCAACACGGAAACACCATATATTTT. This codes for CASSQHGNTIYF. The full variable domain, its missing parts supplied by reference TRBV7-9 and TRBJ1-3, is DTGVSQNPRHKITKRGQNVTFRCDPISEHNRLYWYRQTLGQGPEFLTYFQNEAQLEKSRLLSDRFSAERPKGSFSTLEIQRTEQGDSAMYLCASSQHGNTIYFGEGSWLTVV.

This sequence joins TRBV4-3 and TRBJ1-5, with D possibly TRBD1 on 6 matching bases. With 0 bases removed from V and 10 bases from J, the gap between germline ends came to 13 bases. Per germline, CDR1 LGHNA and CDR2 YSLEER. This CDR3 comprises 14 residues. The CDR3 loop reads CASSQDSTGRPQHF. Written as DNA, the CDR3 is TGCGCCAGCAGCCAAGACTCAACAGGGCGTCCCCAGCATTTT.

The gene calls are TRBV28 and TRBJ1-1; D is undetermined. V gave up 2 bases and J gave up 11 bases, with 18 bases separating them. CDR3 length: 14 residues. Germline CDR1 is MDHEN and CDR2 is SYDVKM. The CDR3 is CASSLHGTARLAFF. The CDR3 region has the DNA TGTGCCAGCAGTTTACACGGAACCGCTAGGTTGGCTTTCTTT.

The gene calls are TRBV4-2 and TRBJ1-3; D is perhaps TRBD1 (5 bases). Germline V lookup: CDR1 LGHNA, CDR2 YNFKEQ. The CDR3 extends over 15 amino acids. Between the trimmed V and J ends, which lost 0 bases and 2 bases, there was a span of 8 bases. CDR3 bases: TGTGCCAGCAGCCAAGAAGGGGTAACTGGAAACACCATATATTTT. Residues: CASSQEGVTGNTIYF.

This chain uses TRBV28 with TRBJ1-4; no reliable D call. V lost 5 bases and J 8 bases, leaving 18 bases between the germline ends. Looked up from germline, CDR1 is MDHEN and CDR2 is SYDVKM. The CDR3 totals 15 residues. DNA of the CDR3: TGTGCCAGCAGTCTTACTGCGGGCATTGGGGAAAAACTGTTTTTT. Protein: CASSLTAGIGEKLFF.

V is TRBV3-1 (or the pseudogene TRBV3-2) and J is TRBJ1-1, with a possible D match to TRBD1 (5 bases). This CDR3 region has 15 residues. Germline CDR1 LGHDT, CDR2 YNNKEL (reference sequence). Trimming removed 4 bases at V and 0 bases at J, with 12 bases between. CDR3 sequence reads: CASSRYDSLNTEAFF. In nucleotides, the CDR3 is TGTGCCAGCAGCCGGTATGACAGTCTGAACACTGAAGCTTTCTTT.

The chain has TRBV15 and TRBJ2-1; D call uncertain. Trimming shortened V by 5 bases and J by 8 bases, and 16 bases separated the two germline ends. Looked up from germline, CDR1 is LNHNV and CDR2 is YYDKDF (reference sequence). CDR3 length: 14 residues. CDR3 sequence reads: CATSRVPFSDEQFF. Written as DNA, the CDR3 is TGTGCCACCAGCCGCGTCCCCTTTTCGGATGAGCAGTTCTTC. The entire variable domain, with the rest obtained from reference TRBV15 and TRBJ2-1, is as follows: DAMVIQNPRYQVTQFGKPVTLSCSQTLNHNVMYWYQQKSSQAPKLLFHYYDKDFNNEADTPDNFQSRRPNTSFCFLDIRSPGLGDTAMYLCATSRVPFSDEQFFGPGTRLTVL.

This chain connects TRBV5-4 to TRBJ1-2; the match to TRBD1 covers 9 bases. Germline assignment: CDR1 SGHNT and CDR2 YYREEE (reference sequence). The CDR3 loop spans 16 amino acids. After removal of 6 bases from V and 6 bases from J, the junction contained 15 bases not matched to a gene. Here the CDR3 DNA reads TGTGCCAGCAACTTCCCCACAGGGGGCGCAAGTAATGGCTACACCTTC. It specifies CASNFPTGGASNGYTF.

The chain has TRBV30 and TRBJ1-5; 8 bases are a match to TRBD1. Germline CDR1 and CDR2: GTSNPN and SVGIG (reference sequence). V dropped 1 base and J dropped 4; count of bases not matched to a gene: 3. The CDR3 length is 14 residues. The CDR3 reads CAWSGGTGNQPQHF. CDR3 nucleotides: TGTGCCTGGAGTGGAGGGACAGGTAATCAGCCCCAGCATTTT.

The CDR3, as DNA: TGTGCCAGCAGCTTAGACTCGAAGGTAGCTGAGCAGTACTTC. This translates into CASSLDSKVAEQYF. The chain employs TRBV7-9 and TRBJ2-7, with no clear D. The CDR3 has 14 amino acids. Germline-derived CDR1 and CDR2 are SEHNR and FQNEAQ (reference sequence). V shed 1 base and J shed 7 bases, with 14 bases lying between them.

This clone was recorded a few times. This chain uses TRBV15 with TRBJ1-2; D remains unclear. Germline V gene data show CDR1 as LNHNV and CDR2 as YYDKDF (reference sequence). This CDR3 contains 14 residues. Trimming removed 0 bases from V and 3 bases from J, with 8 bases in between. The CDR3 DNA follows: TGTGCCACCAGCAGAGATCTTCAGGACTATGGCTACACCTTC. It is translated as CATSRDLQDYGYTF.

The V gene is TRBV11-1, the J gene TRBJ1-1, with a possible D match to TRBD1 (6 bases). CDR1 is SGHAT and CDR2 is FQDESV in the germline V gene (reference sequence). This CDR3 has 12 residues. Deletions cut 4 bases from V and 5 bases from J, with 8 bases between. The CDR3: CASSSRGTEAFF. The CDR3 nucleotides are TGTGCCAGCAGCTCTAGGGGGACTGAAGCTTTCTTT. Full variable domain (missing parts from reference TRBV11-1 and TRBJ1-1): EAEVAQSPRYKITEKSQAVAFWCDPISGHATLYWYRQILGQGPELLVQFQDESVVDDSQLPKDRFSAERLKGVDSTLKIQPAELGDSAMYLCASSSRGTEAFFGQGTRLTVV.

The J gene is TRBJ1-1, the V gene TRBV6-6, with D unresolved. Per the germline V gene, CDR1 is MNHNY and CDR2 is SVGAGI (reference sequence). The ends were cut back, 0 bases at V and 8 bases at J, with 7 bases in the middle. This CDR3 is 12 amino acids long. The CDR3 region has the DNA TGTGCCAGCAGTTACTCCCAGTCAGAAGCTTTCTTT. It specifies CASSYSQSEAFF.